Listed here are 30 T cell receptor beta chains from one sample, sequenced in a study of T cell responses to AZD1222 COVID-19 vaccine. Profiled with immunoSEQ multiplex PCR; TCRdb holds only in-frame clones, not every one. The table lists roughly 150,000 clones, roughly nine tenths of them singletons. This specimen consisted of peripheral blood, obtained on day 0 of AZD1222 vaccination. These receptors originate from an adult in good health.

V usage is TRBV11-2 and J usage is TRBJ2-1; D gene uncertain. V was cut by 2 bases and J by 5 bases, with 7 bases left in between. This CDR3 contains 13 residues. Germline V gene sequence: CDR1 SGHAT, CDR2 FQNNGV. CDR3 residues: CASSLTVNNEQFF. In DNA, the CDR3 is TGTGCCAGCAGCTTAACAGTAAACAATGAGCAGTTCTTC. The entire variable domain, with the rest obtained from reference TRBV11-2 and TRBJ2-1, is as follows: EAGVAQSPRYKIIEKRQSVAFWCNPISGHATLYWYQQILGQGPKLLIQFQNNGVVDDSQLPKDRFSAERLKGVDSTLKIQPAKLEDSAVYLCASSLTVNNEQFFGPGTRLTVL.

This clone has only one observation. The rearrangement uses TRBV6-2 or TRBV6-3 and TRBJ2-2; D gene ambiguous. Germline CDR1 MNHEY, CDR2 SVGEGT. Trimming shortened V by 6 bases and J by 3 bases, and 5 bases separated the two germline ends. The CDR3 loop spans 12 amino acids. The CDR3 nucleotides read TGTGCCAGCAGCGCTTACACCGGGGAGCTGTTTTTT. Amino acid sequence: CASSAYTGELFF.

The gene calls are TRBV18 and TRBJ1-2, with TRBD1 matching 9 bases. Germline assignment: CDR1 KGHSH and CDR2 LQKENI. The CDR3 is 14 residues long. V dropped 5 bases and J dropped 6; count of bases not matched to a gene: 7. CDR3 in amino acids: CASSSKQGAHGYTF. The DNA for the CDR3 is TGTGCCAGCTCATCAAAACAGGGGGCGCATGGCTACACCTTC.

The V gene is TRBV9, the J gene TRBJ2-1; D gene uncertain. With 0 bases removed from V and 5 bases from J, the gap between germline ends came to 6 bases. Germline V CDR1 and CDR2: SGDLS, YYNGEE. This CDR3 is built from 13 residues. CDR3 residues: CASSVAQNNEQFF. The CDR3 nucleotides read TGTGCCAGCAGCGTAGCTCAAAACAATGAGCAGTTCTTC. The full variable domain, rest sourced from reference TRBV9 and TRBJ2-1, is DSGVTQTPKHLITATGQRVTLRCSPRSGDLSVYWYQQSLDQGLQFLIQYYNGEERAKGNILERFSAQQFPDLHSELNLSSLELGDSALYFCASSVAQNNEQFFGPGTRLTVL.

V usage is TRBV25-1 and J usage is TRBJ2-7; D not resolved. This CDR3 has 14 residues. Germline loops: CDR1 MGHDK, CDR2 SYGVNS. The V gene lost 3 bases and the J gene lost 3 bases, with 12 bases spanning the gap. The CDR3 loop reads CASSEGPAGYEQYF. The DNA of the CDR3 is TGTGCCAGCAGTGAGGGCCCCGCCGGCTACGAGCAGTACTTC.

This clone came up once. The chain uses TRBV5-6 and TRBJ1-2; unclear D gene. This CDR3 has 17 residues. Germline CDR1 SGHDT, CDR2 YYEEEE. V lost 0 bases and J 4 bases, leaving 19 bases between the germline ends. As DNA, the CDR3 is TGTGCCAGCAGCTTGGTAGGGTCGACTCATCACCGCTATGGCTACACCTTC. As protein: CASSLVGSTHHRYGYTF.

The chain uses TRBV11-2 and TRBJ2-3; 8 bases agree with TRBD2. This CDR3 has 15 residues. J lost 2 bases, V lost 6 bases, and 7 bases had no gene match. Germline V gene lookup returns CDR1 SGHAT and CDR2 FQNNGV. CDR3 in amino acids: CASSHAAGDTDTQYF. In nucleotides, the CDR3 is TGTGCCAGCAGTCATGCAGCGGGAGACACAGATACGCAGTATTTT.

The rearrangement uses TRBV29-1 and TRBJ2-1; perhaps TRBD1 as D (6 bases). Per germline, CDR1 SQVTM and CDR2 ANQGSEA. The CDR3 totals 14 residues. The V end lost 7 bases, the J end lost 4 bases, and 17 bases lay between the germline ends. Here the CDR3 DNA reads TGCAGCGGCGAACGGACAGCAACATACAATGAGCAGTTCTTC. This codes for CSGERTATYNEQFF.

J is TRBJ1-5 and V is TRBV28; D perhaps matches TRBD1 (5 bases). Trimming stripped 3 bases from V and 2 bases from J, with 23 bases between. This CDR3 contains 19 residues. Germline CDR1 MDHEN, CDR2 SYDVKM. CDR3 in amino acids: CASSLNVGPGILGNQPQHF. In nucleotides, the CDR3 is TGTGCCAGCAGTTTGAACGTGGGGCCGGGAATTCTTGGCAATCAGCCCCAGCATTTT. The full variable domain, rest sourced from reference TRBV28 and TRBJ1-5, is DVKVTQSSRYLVKRTGEKVFLECVQDMDHENMFWYRQDPGLGLRLIYFSYDVKMKEKGDIPEGYSVSREKKERFSLILESASTNQTSMYLCASSLNVGPGILGNQPQHFGDGTRLSIL.

The V gene is TRBV6-2 or TRBV6-3, the J gene TRBJ2-7, with 10 positions matching TRBD2. The CDR3 covers 17 residues. Germline lookup yields CDR1 MNHEY and CDR2 SVGEGT. The trim removed 4 bases at V and 3 bases at J, leaving 12 bases unmatched. Written as DNA, the CDR3 is TGTGCCAGCAGTTCCCCTGAGATTAGCGGGAGGAACTACGAGCAGTACTTC. Amino acids: CASSSPEISGRNYEQYF.

The gene calls are TRBV21-1 and TRBJ2-1. TRBV21-1 is reported as a pseudogene. The CDR3 sequence is 17 residues long. The DNA for the CDR3 is TGTGCCAGCAGCATCGGGGGCCTTTCCCTCGCCTACAATGAGCAGTTCTTC. The encoded protein is CASSIGGLSLAYNEQFF.

This chain connects TRBV30 to TRBJ1-2; D is possibly TRBD1 (5 bases). Germline V CDR1 and CDR2: GTSNPN, SVGIG (reference sequence). The length of the CDR3 is 11 residues. V was pared by 7 bases and J by 5 bases, with 11 bases between. CDR3 sequence: CAFSGGYGYTF. In nucleotides, the CDR3 is TGTGCCTTCTCGGGGGGGTATGGCTACACCTTC. Combining the CDR3 with reference TRBV30 and TRBJ1-2 gives the whole variable domain SQTIHQWPATLVQPVGSPLSLECTVEGTSNPNLYWYRQAAGRGLQLLFYSVGIGQISSEVPQNLSASRPQDRQFILSSKKLLLSDSGFYLCAFSGGYGYTFGSGTRLTVV.

The V gene is TRBV5-4, the J gene TRBJ1-4; D remains ambiguous. V lost 2 bases, J lost 2 bases, and 13 bases lay in between. CDR1 SGHNT and CDR2 YYREEE come from the germline V gene (reference sequence). The CDR3 is 16 residues long. The DNA for the CDR3 is TGTGCCAGCAGCTTAAGCCCTGTCGAGACTAATGAAAAACTGTTTTTT. It codes for CASSLSPVETNEKLFF.

The genes are TRBV15 and TRBJ1-4, with 8 nucleotides matching TRBD1. J was trimmed by 7 bases and V by 4 bases; bases with no gene match: 8. Looked up from germline, CDR1 is LNHNV and CDR2 is YYDKDF (reference sequence). CDR3 length: 15 residues. The CDR3 sequence is CATSNPTGATEKLFF. The CDR3 DNA is TGTGCCACCAGCAATCCGACAGGGGCAACTGAAAAACTGTTTTTT.

V is TRBV6-5 and J is TRBJ2-2; D unclear. V dropped 6 bases and J dropped 6 bases, with 11 bases sitting between them. The CDR3 is 13 residues long. CDR1 and CDR2 from the germline V gene are MNHEY and SVGAGI. The CDR3: CASSPMGAGELFF. CDR3 DNA: TGTGCCAGCAGCCCCATGGGCGCCGGGGAGCTGTTTTTT.

The chain is built from TRBV5-6 and TRBJ2-7, with 10 bases aligning to TRBD2. The CDR3 length is 14 residues. The V segment lost 4 bases and the J segment 6 bases; nucleotides outside the gene matches: 7. Per germline, CDR1 SGHDT and CDR2 YYEEEE. The CDR3 spells CASSITSGIGEQYF. The CDR3, as DNA: TGTGCCAGCAGCATCACTAGCGGGATTGGCGAGCAGTACTTC.

This clone was counted a single time. CDR3 protein: CASSPPVSATNEKLFF. CDR3 coding DNA: TGTGCCAGCAGTCCGCCGGTCAGCGCAACTAATGAAAAACTGTTTTTT. The rearrangement uses TRBV6-2 or TRBV6-3 and TRBJ1-4; D unresolved. The CDR3 has 16 amino acids. V was shortened by 5 bases and J by 0 bases, with 13 bases between the two germline ends. The germline V gene encodes CDR1 MNHEY and CDR2 SVGEGT.

The gene calls are TRBV4-1 and TRBJ2-7; possibly TRBD1 for D (6 bases). The CDR3 is 14 residues long. The V gene lost 1 base and the J gene lost 3 bases, with 10 bases spanning the gap. From germline, CDR1 is MGHRA and CDR2 YSYEKL. CDR3 loop: CASSQAGDGYEQYF. The CDR3 coding sequence is TGCGCCAGCAGCCAAGCAGGGGACGGCTACGAGCAGTACTTC.

A single count supports this clone. The rearrangement joins TRBV10-1 to TRBJ2-2; D ambiguous. The CDR3 length is 14 residues. Germline V lookup: CDR1 WNHNN, CDR2 SYGVQD (reference sequence). Deletions cut 3 bases from V and 7 bases from J, with 12 bases between. The CDR3 is CASSDAQPGGELFF. CDR3 in DNA: TGCGCCAGCAGTGATGCACAGCCCGGCGGGGAGCTGTTTTTT.

The chain recombines TRBV28 with TRBJ2-3; D is uncertain. The V gene's germline CDR1 is MDHEN and CDR2 SYDVKM. Trimming cost V 5 bases and J 1 base, with 10 bases left between them. The CDR3 consists of 14 residues. CDR3 nucleotide sequence: TGTGCCAGCAGTCCCCTGGCGCGCACAGATACGCAGTATTTT. Amino acids: CASSPLARTDTQYF.

The CDR3 region has the DNA TGTGCCAGCAGCTTAACAGGGGGCTCGGCCTATGGCTACACCTTC. Its protein is CASSLTGGSAYGYTF. The V and J genes are TRBV7-8 and TRBJ1-2; 9 bases line up with TRBD1. V shed 2 bases, J shed 4 bases, and the junction held 5 bases outside the gene matches. CDR3 length equals 15 residues. Germline CDR1 is SGHVS and CDR2 is FQNEAQ.

V gene TRBV5-6 combines with J gene TRBJ2-7; D gene unclear. This CDR3 spans 15 amino acids. With 0 bases removed from V and 3 bases from J, the gap between germline ends came to 13 bases. Per germline, CDR1 SGHDT and CDR2 YYEEEE. CDR3 residues: CASSLVGVTNYEQYF. CDR3 nucleotide sequence: TGTGCCAGCAGCTTGGTCGGAGTAACCAACTACGAGCAGTACTTC.

V is TRBV9 and J is TRBJ1-1; no clear D. Germline CDR1 SGDLS, CDR2 YYNGEE. The CDR3 totals 15 residues. Trimming removed 0 bases at V and 6 bases at J, with 15 bases between. CDR3 DNA: TGTGCCAGCAGCGTAGATTCGGGTATGGGGTCTGAAGCTTTCTTT. Its protein product is CASSVDSGMGSEAFF. Complete variable domain (other parts from reference TRBV9 and TRBJ1-1): DSGVTQTPKHLITATGQRVTLRCSPRSGDLSVYWYQQSLDQGLQFLIQYYNGEERAKGNILERFSAQQFPDLHSELNLSSLELGDSALYFCASSVDSGMGSEAFFGQGTRLTVV.

DNA for the CDR3: TGTGCCAGCAGCTCTCCAGTGGGAGGCCTCACCGGGGAGCTGTTTTTT. Translating it yields CASSSPVGGLTGELFF. The genes are TRBV28 and TRBJ2-2, with D maybe TRBD2 (6 bases). V shed 6 bases and J shed 4 bases, with 18 bases lying between them. In germline, CDR1 is MDHEN, CDR2 SYDVKM. This CDR3 contains 16 residues.

The chain joins TRBV30 to TRBJ2-7; 9 bases agree with TRBD1. The V gene's germline CDR1 is GTSNPN and CDR2 SVGIG (reference sequence). The V segment lost 3 bases and the J segment 3 bases; nucleotides outside the gene matches: 9. The CDR3 covers 15 residues. CDR3 sequence reads: CAWRIPGQGHYEQYF. In nucleotides, the CDR3 is TGTGCCTGGAGGATTCCGGGACAGGGTCACTACGAGCAGTACTTC.

V and J are TRBV5-1 and TRBJ1-1; no reliable D call. V lost 4 bases and J lost 0, with 16 bases in between. The CDR3 is 16 amino acids. Germline loops: CDR1 SGHRS, CDR2 YFSETQ. This CDR3 reads CASSRDQPGVNTEAFF. The CDR3 bases are TGCGCCAGCAGCCGTGACCAACCGGGAGTGAACACTGAAGCTTTCTTT.

The genes are TRBV23-1 and TRBJ1-1, with D uncertain. TRBV23-1 belongs to the ORF category, with a function that is uncertain. V was trimmed by 2 bases and J by 9 bases, leaving 10 bases between them. The CDR3 length is 12 residues. This CDR3 reads CASSQGRNKAFF. In DNA, the CDR3 is TGCGCCAGCAGTCAAGGGCGTAACAAAGCTTTCTTT.

J is TRBJ1-2 and V is TRBV6-2 or TRBV6-3; D is uncertain. The CDR3 spans 13 residues. Germline V gene sequence: CDR1 MNHEY, CDR2 SVGEGT. The ends were cut back, 6 bases at V and 1 base at J, with 9 bases in the middle. CDR3 amino acids: CASSFDNNYGYTF. Written as DNA, the CDR3 is TGTGCCAGCAGCTTTGACAATAACTATGGCTACACCTTC.

J is TRBJ2-2 and V is TRBV5-6; D unresolved. The CDR3 loop spans 12 amino acids. From germline, CDR1 is SGHDT and CDR2 YYEEEE. The germline V and J ends were trimmed by 1 base and 6 bases, with 4 bases remaining between them. The CDR3 loop is CASSLSSGELFF. The CDR3 DNA follows: TGTGCCAGCAGCTTGTCGTCCGGGGAGCTGTTTTTT.

The V and J genes are TRBV5-4 and TRBJ2-3, with D hard to call. The CDR3 loop spans 14 amino acids. The germline gives CDR1 SGHNT, CDR2 YYREEE (reference sequence). Trimming left V 4 bases short and J 1 base short, with 10 bases between. The CDR3 sequence: CASSEQPGTDTQYF. In DNA form, the CDR3 reads TGTGCCAGCAGCGAACAACCGGGCACAGATACGCAGTATTTT.